Listed below are T cell receptor beta chains from one sample, sequenced in a study of T cell responses to AZD1222 COVID-19 vaccine. Here immunoSEQ multiplex PCR was the method, and the copy in TCRdb shows in-frame clones only, minus some. The sample has 180,000 or so clones, 85% to 90% seen once. The sample in question was peripheral blood, obtained on day 0 of AZD1222 vaccination. All receptors come from an adult in good health. CDR3s include the opening cysteine and the closing phenylalanine or tryptophan. A D gene is named only where the DNA matches it firmly. Some rows mark clone size as missing; the rest say once, few, many or name a class of expanded clone.

DNA: TGTGCCAGCAGCCTGGGACTAGCGGGAGGGAGCGAGCAGTTCTTC; CDR3: CASSLGLAGGSEQFF; size: .; length: 15; J: TRBJ2-1; V: TRBV7-8; D: TRBD2
DNA: TGTGCCAGCAGCTTATACCAGGGGGCGGATACGCAGTATTTT; CDR3: CASSLYQGADTQYF; size: .; length: 14; J: TRBJ2-3; V: TRBV7-2; D: TRBD1
DNA: TGTGCCAGCAGCCAAAATACCCTCCCCAGGGACGAGCAGTACTTC; CDR3: CASSQNTLPRDEQYF; size: .; length: 15; J: TRBJ2-7; V: TRBV3-1/TRBV3-2; D: .
DNA: TGTGCCAGCAGCTTAACGGCGGGGGGCATTGGGACCCAGTACTTC; CDR3: CASSLTAGGIGTQYF; size: .; length: 15; J: TRBJ2-5; V: TRBV7-3; D: TRBD2
DNA: TGTGCCAGCAGTGAAGCGGTTCAGACCAACACTGAAGCTTTCTTT; CDR3: CASSEAVQTNTEAFF; size: .; length: 15; J: TRBJ1-1; V: TRBV2; D: .
DNA: TGTGCCAGCAGTTTACTCCAAATGGGAATGGGGGGGGAGCTGTTTTTT; CDR3: CASSLLQMGMGGELFF; size: few; length: 16; J: TRBJ2-2; V: TRBV27; D: .
DNA: TGCAGCGTTGATCCCGGGACAGGGCAGGGAGCTTTCTTT; CDR3: CSVDPGTGQGAFF; size: .; length: 13; J: TRBJ1-1; V: TRBV29-1; D: TRBD1
DNA: TGTGCCAGCACCTGGGCAGCAAGAAACACCATATATTTT; CDR3: CASTWAARNTIYF; size: .; length: 13; J: TRBJ1-3; V: TRBV6-6; D: .
DNA: TGTGCCACCAGCAGAGGGGGGGGCGGGGGCACTAGCACAGATACGCAGTATTTT; CDR3: CATSRGGGGGTSTDTQYF; size: .; length: 18; J: TRBJ2-3; V: TRBV15; D: .
DNA: TGTGCCAGCAGCGCCCTCCCTTCGGACAGGGGAGGGAATGAGCAGTTCTTC; CDR3: CASSALPSDRGGNEQFF; size: .; length: 17; J: TRBJ2-1; V: TRBV9; D: TRBD1
DNA: TGTGCCAGCTCACCACCAGGGGTTCGTTTAGGAGAGACCCAGTACTTC; CDR3: CASSPPGVRLGETQYF; size: .; length: 16; J: TRBJ2-5; V: TRBV18; D: .
DNA: TGTGCCAGCAGCCAAGGATCCGGGACATACTATGGCTACACCTTC; CDR3: CASSQGSGTYYGYTF; size: .; length: 15; J: TRBJ1-2; V: TRBV4-2; D: .
DNA: TGTGCCAGCAGTTACAGGGAGGGGAAAAACTATGGCTACACCTTC; CDR3: CASSYREGKNYGYTF; size: .; length: 15; J: TRBJ1-2; V: TRBV6-5; D: .
DNA: TGTGCCAGCGGGATCCTAGGGGGTTTTAATGGGTATGGCTACACCTTC; CDR3: CASGILGGFNGYGYTF; size: once; length: 16; J: TRBJ1-2; V: TRBV28; D: .
DNA: TGTGCCAGCAGCCCACGGGAGGGTCCGGGGACCCAGTACTTC; CDR3: CASSPREGPGTQYF; size: .; length: 14; J: TRBJ2-5; V: TRBV7-2; D: TRBD2
DNA: TGCAGCGTCCCGGGACAGGGACACTATGGCTACACCTTC; CDR3: CSVPGQGHYGYTF; size: once; length: 13; J: TRBJ1-2; V: TRBV29-1; D: TRBD1
DNA: TGTGCCACCAGTGATGGGGGGGTAAGGACTGAAGCTTTCTTT; CDR3: CATSDGGVRTEAFF; size: .; length: 14; J: TRBJ1-1; V: TRBV24-1; D: .
DNA: TGTGCCAGCTCACTTCGGACAGGCACAGATACGCAGTATTTT; CDR3: CASSLRTGTDTQYF; size: once; length: 14; J: TRBJ2-3; V: TRBV18; D: .
DNA: TGTGCCAGCAGCCAAGATTCGGGCCGCAATCAGCCCCAGCATTTT; CDR3: CASSQDSGRNQPQHF; size: few; length: 15; J: TRBJ1-5; V: TRBV4-2; D: .
DNA: TGTGCCAGCAGCATGGGGACAGGTCTTACCGGGTCCTACAATGAGCAGTTCTTC; CDR3: CASSMGTGLTGSYNEQFF; size: .; length: 18; J: TRBJ2-1; V: TRBV7-6; D: TRBD1
DNA: TGTGCCAGCAGGCGGGACAGGGCGGAGGGTAACTATGGCTACACCTTC; CDR3: CASRRDRAEGNYGYTF; size: .; length: 16; J: TRBJ1-2; V: TRBV2; D: TRBD1
DNA: TGTGCCAGCAGCCCTGGACAGGCGGGAGCACCCCTCCACTTT; CDR3: CASSPGQAGAPLHF; size: .; length: 14; J: TRBJ1-6; V: TRBV7-9; D: TRBD1
DNA: TGTGCCAGCAGCTTAGCTAGGGACCACACCTTC; CDR3: CASSLARDHTF; size: .; length: 11; J: TRBJ1-2; V: TRBV11-2; D: .
DNA: TGTGCCTGGTACCCGACAGATTTACGCTCTGGAAACACCATATATTTT; CDR3: CAWYPTDLRSGNTIYF; size: .; length: 16; J: TRBJ1-3; V: TRBV30; D: .
DNA: TGCGCCAGCAGCTTGGAGACAGGGCTATCGGAGACCCAGTACTTC; CDR3: CASSLETGLSETQYF; size: .; length: 15; J: TRBJ2-5; V: TRBV5-1; D: TRBD1
DNA: TGCGCCAGCAGCATTGCAGGGAGCTCTGGAAACACCATATATTTT; CDR3: CASSIAGSSGNTIYF; size: .; length: 15; J: TRBJ1-3; V: TRBV5-1; D: .
DNA: TGTGCCAGCAGTTACTCTGGGGACTCCTACAATGAGCAGTTCTTC; CDR3: CASSYSGDSYNEQFF; size: .; length: 15; J: TRBJ2-1; V: TRBV6-5; D: .